These 32 T cell receptor beta chains were all obtained from the same sample, sequenced in a study of CD8 T cells in Susac syndrome. The authors reverse transcribed about 0.5 to 1 ug RNA with random hexamers. TCRdb reprocessed the immunoSEQ multiplex PCR reads with MiXCR, giving one entry per CDR3 protein. This repertoire shows under 200,000 distinct CDR3 sequences, 95% found once; its top ten account for 0.075% to 0.1%. Sequenced input: CD4+ T cells from PBMCs. Every receptor here comes from a human donor with Susac syndrome.

This chain uses TRBV2 with TRBJ2-7, with D perhaps given as TRBD1 or TRBD2 (6 bases each). The germline V gene encodes CDR1 SNHLY and CDR2 FYNNEI. Trimming shortened V by 4 bases and J by 5 bases, and 15 bases separated the two germline ends. This CDR3 region has 14 residues. The CDR3 reads CASSGVRGAHEQYF. Written as DNA, the CDR3 is TGTGCCAGCAGTGGAGTGAGGGGGGCCCACGAGCAGTACTTC.

The genes are TRBV12-3 or TRBV12-4 and TRBJ2-7; D perhaps matches TRBD2 (6 bases). The germline V and J ends were trimmed by 6 bases and 2 bases, with 14 bases remaining between them. The CDR3 spans 14 residues. The CDR3 region is CASSPLGGAYEQYF. CDR3 bases: TGTGCCAGCAGCCCCTTGGGGGGTGCCTACGAGCAGTACTTC.

The chain has TRBV14 and TRBJ2-3; 8 bases fit TRBD2. V was clipped by 8 bases and J by 3 bases; unmatched bases: 4. The germline V gene encodes CDR1 SGHDN and CDR2 FVKESK. CDR3 length: 13 amino acids. The DNA for the CDR3 is TGTGCCAGCTGTGTAGCGGGGACAGATACGCAGTATTTT. It yields the protein CASCVAGTDTQYF. Combining the CDR3 with reference TRBV14 and TRBJ2-3 gives the whole variable domain EAGVTQFPSHSVIEKGQTVTLRCDPISGHDNLYWYRRVMGKEIKFLLHFVKESKQDESGMPNNRFLAERTGGTYSTLKVQPAELEDSGVYFCASCVAGTDTQYFGPGTRLTVL.

The V and J genes are TRBV4-3 and TRBJ1-2; possibly TRBD1 for D (5 bases). The CDR3 spans 14 residues. Germline V gene sequence: CDR1 LGHNA, CDR2 YSLEER. V shed 1 base and J shed 3 bases, with 9 bases lying between them. This CDR3 is CASSQGGSYYGYTF. In nucleotides, the CDR3 is TGCGCCAGCAGCCAAGGGGGGAGCTACTATGGCTACACCTTC.

V gene TRBV12-5 combines with J gene TRBJ1-6, with D tentatively TRBD1 (6 bases). V shed 6 bases and J shed 4 bases, with 13 bases lying between them. The CDR3 length is 15 residues. Germline V gene lookup returns CDR1 LGHNT and CDR2 FRNRAP. The CDR3 region is CASGLDRSYNSPLHF. DNA of the CDR3: TGTGCTAGTGGCCTAGACAGGTCGTATAATTCACCCCTCCACTTT.

V is TRBV18 and J is TRBJ1-1, with TRBD1 matching over 7 bases. Germline loops: CDR1 KGHSH, CDR2 LQKENI. After removal of 4 bases from V and 5 bases from J, the junction contained 13 bases not matched to a gene. The CDR3 extends over 16 amino acids. The CDR3 bases are TGTGCCAGCTCACTGGACAGGTTCCAGGTAGGGACTGAAGCTTTCTTT. This translates into CASSLDRFQVGTEAFF.

This sequence joins TRBV25-1 and TRBJ2-2; TRBD1 might be the D (6 bases). The germline V gene encodes CDR1 MGHDK and CDR2 SYGVNS. This CDR3 is 15 amino acids long. The germline V and J ends were trimmed by 4 bases and 6 bases, with 15 bases remaining between them. The CDR3 nucleotides are TGTGCCAGCAGTGGCAGGGGAACGTGGTCCGGGGAGCTGTTTTTT. Amino acid sequence: CASSGRGTWSGELFF.

The rearrangement links TRBV9 to TRBJ2-2; D is unresolved. CDR3 size: 12 residues. V was shortened by 4 bases and J by 5 bases, with 6 bases between the two germline ends. Germline V gives CDR1 SGDLS, CDR2 YYNGEE. CDR3 sequence reads: CASSISTGELFF. The CDR3 bases are TGTGCCAGCAGCATCTCTACCGGGGAGCTGTTTTTT.

This chain links TRBV4-1 with TRBJ2-1; D might be TRBD1 (5 bases). The V gene's germline CDR1 is MGHRA and CDR2 YSYEKL. Trimming stripped 1 base from V and 7 bases from J, with 14 bases between. The CDR3 has 15 residues. This chain's CDR3 is CASSQVVRGGNEQFF. The CDR3 nucleotides are TGCGCCAGCAGCCAAGTAGTAAGGGGTGGGAATGAGCAGTTCTTC.

Written as DNA, the CDR3 is TGTGCCAGCAGCCAAGAAGATAAGACAGGGCGGGCCTACGAGCAGTACTTC. Protein product: CASSQEDKTGRAYEQYF. The chain has TRBV14 and TRBJ2-7, with 7 bases lining up with TRBD1. Germline CDR1 reads SGHDN; CDR2 reads FVKESK. The length of the CDR3 is 17 residues. V was clipped by 0 bases and J by 2 bases; unmatched bases: 10. The full variable domain, rest sourced from reference TRBV14 and TRBJ2-7, is EAGVTQFPSHSVIEKGQTVTLRCDPISGHDNLYWYRRVMGKEIKFLLHFVKESKQDESGMPNNRFLAERTGGTYSTLKVQPAELEDSGVYFCASSQEDKTGRAYEQYFGPGTRLTVT.

This sequence joins TRBV28 and TRBJ1-1; no clear D gene. CDR3 length: 15 residues. V lost 3 bases and J lost 1, with 12 bases in between. Germline values: CDR1 MDHEN, CDR2 SYDVKM. The CDR3 DNA reads TGTGCCAGCAGTTTTTGGGATATACAGAACACTGAAGCTTTCTTT. Translated, it gives CASSFWDIQNTEAFF.

V and J are TRBV30 and TRBJ1-4; 7 bases fit TRBD1. This CDR3 is 16 amino acids long. V trimming: 4 bases; J trimming: 6 bases; junction bases outside the gene matches: 14. Germline loops: CDR1 GTSNPN, CDR2 SVGIG (reference sequence). DNA for the CDR3: TGTGCCTGGAACGACGGACTAGGGGGCGGCGATGAAAAACTGTTTTTT. Its protein product is CAWNDGLGGGDEKLFF.

DNA for the CDR3: TGTGCCAGCAACCAGGGGAATGAAAAACTGTTTTTT. Protein product: CASNQGNEKLFF. The V and J genes are TRBV6-2 or TRBV6-3 and TRBJ1-4; perhaps TRBD1 as D (6 bases). CDR1 is MNHEY and CDR2 is SVGEGT in the germline V gene. Deletions cut 7 bases from V and 5 bases from J, with 8 bases between. This CDR3 region has 12 residues.

This rearrangement joins TRBV2 to TRBJ2-3; TRBD1 matches 9 bases. The ends lost 7 bases at V and 2 bases at J; junction bases unmatched: 4. Germline CDR1 is SNHLY and CDR2 is FYNNEI. The CDR3 consists of 14 residues. CDR3 sequence reads: CASTRDRATDTQYF. The CDR3 nucleotides are TGTGCCAGCACCCGGGACAGGGCCACAGATACGCAGTATTTT.

The chain uses TRBV20-1 and TRBJ2-7; D gene ambiguous. V was trimmed by 3 bases and J by 2 bases, leaving 8 bases between them. The CDR3 contains 12 residues. Germline V lookup: CDR1 DFQATT, CDR2 SNEGSKA (reference sequence). The CDR3 DNA reads as TGCAGTGCTAGCACAGACCCCTACGAGCAGTACTTC. Its translation: CSASTDPYEQYF.

The V call is TRBV10-2, the J call TRBJ2-7; 7 bases fit TRBD1. Trimming took 6 bases from V and 3 from J; bases not matched to a gene: 8. Germline loops: CDR1 WSHSY, CDR2 SAAADI. The CDR3 extends over 14 amino acids. The CDR3 loop is CASSEDRAIYEQYF. The DNA for the CDR3 is TGCGCCAGCAGCGAAGACAGGGCTATCTACGAGCAGTACTTC.

V usage is TRBV7-9 and J usage is TRBJ2-5; D not certain. Germline CDR1 is SEHNR and CDR2 is FQNEAQ (reference sequence). The CDR3 sequence is 16 residues long. The V gene lost 0 bases and the J gene lost 0 bases, with 11 bases spanning the gap. CDR3 coding DNA: TGTGCCAGCAGCTTAGCGCTCTCGCGGAACCAAGAGACCCAGTACTTC. Translated: CASSLALSRNQETQYF.

This clonotype has only one observation. The V and J genes are TRBV18 and TRBJ2-1, with D unclear. CDR3 size: 12 residues. V was shortened by 6 bases and J by 5 bases, with 8 bases between the two germline ends. Germline V gives CDR1 KGHSH, CDR2 LQKENI. CDR3 in amino acids: CASSPSDNEQFF. CDR3 in DNA: TGTGCCAGCTCCCCTTCCGACAATGAGCAGTTCTTC.

V is TRBV12-3 or TRBV12-4 and J is TRBJ2-3; the D gene is possibly TRBD2 (6 bases). The CDR3 has 14 amino acids. In DNA, the CDR3 is TGTTCCACACTAGCTCGATACGGTATAGATACGCAGTATTTT. Protein product: CSTLARYGIDTQYF.

The V and J genes are TRBV11-2 and TRBJ2-7; 8 nucleotides line up with TRBD1. Germline V gives CDR1 SGHAT, CDR2 FQNNGV. The V segment lost 1 base and the J segment 2 bases; nucleotides outside the gene matches: 4. This CDR3 region has 15 residues. This chain's CDR3 is CASSLGATGAYEQYF. The CDR3 DNA sequence: TGTGCCAGCAGCTTAGGTGCGACAGGGGCCTACGAGCAGTACTTC.

The J gene is TRBJ2-3, the V gene TRBV2; 9 bases map to TRBD2. The J segment lost 1 base and the V segment lost 4 bases, leaving 9 bases of the junction unmatched. The germline V gene has CDR1 SNHLY and CDR2 FYNNEI. There are 17 residues in the CDR3. CDR3 residues: CASSVGLQRGGTDTQYF. The CDR3 coding sequence is TGTGCCAGCAGTGTCGGTCTTCAGCGGGGGGGCACAGATACGCAGTATTTT.

The chain combines TRBV29-1 with TRBJ2-3; 7 bases line up with TRBD1. Trimming cost V 4 bases and J 3 bases; bases outside gene matches: 4. This CDR3 has 13 residues. CDR1 and CDR2 (germline): SQVTM, ANQGSEA. CDR3 nucleotides: TGCAGCGTTGTACTACAGGGGACAGATACGCAGTATTTT. It yields the protein CSVVLQGTDTQYF.

The rearrangement joins TRBV20-1 to TRBJ2-7; D call uncertain. The CDR3 contains 14 residues. V was clipped by 3 bases and J by 2 bases, with 14 bases between them. Germline V CDR1 and CDR2: DFQATT, SNEGSKA (reference sequence). The CDR3 loop reads CSASATSPPYEQYF. CDR3 DNA sequence: TGCAGTGCTAGTGCGACCTCCCCGCCCTACGAGCAGTACTTC.

The V gene is TRBV30, the J gene TRBJ1-4; TRBD1 agrees at 7 bases. Germline-derived CDR1 and CDR2 are GTSNPN and SVGIG (reference sequence). The trim removed 2 bases at V and 6 bases at J, leaving 9 bases unmatched. The CDR3 loop spans 15 amino acids. CDR3 residues: CAWSLRGTAYEKLFF. For the CDR3, the DNA is TGTGCCTGGAGTTTGAGGGGGACAGCATATGAAAAACTGTTTTTT.

The genes are TRBV29-1 and TRBJ2-1, with 9 bases fitting TRBD1. The CDR3 is 13 amino acids. Germline CDR1 and CDR2: SQVTM and ANQGSEA. The V and J ends lost 7 bases and 6 bases, in that order; junction bases with no gene match: 7. CDR3 coding DNA: TGCAGCGCATCCGGGACAGGGCTCAATGAGCAGTTCTTC. Translation: CSASGTGLNEQFF.

The chain couples TRBV7-2 to TRBJ2-1, with D possibly being TRBD2 (5 bases). The CDR3 has 14 amino acids. Trimming cost V 7 bases and J 3 bases, with 13 bases left between them. Germline V gives CDR1 SGHTA, CDR2 FQGNSA. The CDR3 bases are TGTGCCAGCACCGTGGAGACTAACTACAATGAGCAGTTCTTC. Protein product: CASTVETNYNEQFF.

This chain joins TRBV10-3 and TRBJ1-2; 7 bases fit TRBD1. The CDR3 is made up of 14 amino acids. The germline V gene encodes CDR1 ENHRY and CDR2 SYGVKD. After removal of 3 bases from V and 7 bases from J, the junction contained 8 bases not matched to a gene. The CDR3 sequence is CAISDSGQAPGYTF. The CDR3 DNA sequence: TGTGCCATCAGTGACTCCGGACAGGCTCCTGGCTACACCTTC.

The rearrangement uses TRBV20-1 and TRBJ1-3, with D possibly matching TRBD1 (6 bases). The V gene lost 0 bases and the J gene lost 4 bases, with 16 bases spanning the gap. This CDR3 spans 16 amino acids. Germline V gene sequence: CDR1 DFQATT, CDR2 SNEGSKA (reference sequence). The CDR3 loop is CSARDPSGELGNTIYF. The CDR3 DNA reads TGCAGTGCTAGAGATCCTTCAGGGGAGTTAGGAAACACCATATATTTT.

The J gene is TRBJ1-2, the V gene TRBV29-1, with 8 bases matching TRBD1. This CDR3 contains 16 residues. Germline trimming cut 0 bases from V and 7 bases from J; bases unmatched to any gene: 13. Looked up from germline, CDR1 is SQVTM and CDR2 is ANQGSEA. The CDR3 reads CSVEDWGVGQGLGYTF. CDR3 nucleotides: TGCAGCGTTGAAGATTGGGGGGTAGGACAGGGACTTGGCTACACCTTC.

The sample holds one count of this clonotype. The rearrangement links TRBV18 to TRBJ1-2, with D tentatively TRBD1 (6 bases). Trimming left V 1 base short and J 2 bases short, with 17 bases between. Germline V gene data show CDR1 as KGHSH and CDR2 as LQKENI. There are 17 residues in the CDR3. The CDR3 nucleotides read TGTGCCAGCTCACCACTCGCCCACAGGGAGGAAAACTATGGCTACACCTTC. Translating gives CASSPLAHREENYGYTF.

This chain links TRBV30 with TRBJ2-2, with D possibly being TRBD1 or TRBD2 (5 bases each). The CDR3 covers 16 residues. The germline V and J ends were trimmed by 0 bases and 0 bases, with 11 bases remaining between them. Germline V lookup: CDR1 GTSNPN, CDR2 SVGIG (reference sequence). CDR3 nucleotide sequence: TGTGCCTGGAGTGTACTCGGGGCCACGAACACCGGGGAGCTGTTTTTT. It translates to CAWSVLGATNTGELFF.

CDR3 in amino acids: CSAHGTSDEQFF. The CDR3 coding sequence is TGCAGTGCTCATGGGACTTCCGATGAGCAGTTCTTC. The chain recombines TRBV20-1 with TRBJ2-1, with D possibly being TRBD2 (6 bases). Trimming cost V 5 bases and J 8 bases, with 13 bases left between them. CDR1 and CDR2 from the germline V gene are DFQATT and SNEGSKA (reference sequence). This CDR3 has 12 residues.